The sequence of this TCR beta chain was determined in a study of blood T cell repertoires in COVID-19. Overall study context: Samples came from the United States, Italy and Spain, spanning acute and convalescent COVID-19. T cells, B-cell-depleted T cells, or PBMCs supplied cDNA or gDNA.

This clone occurred a few times. The authors' processing: Amplified reference gene primers provided the basis for estimating nucleated cell counts. The assay was immunoSEQ multiplex PCR, and TCRdb's table has in-frame clones only and misses some. V, J and clone size were drawn from that table, and D and trimming were deduced from the DNA. This table holds 50,000 to 65,000 clones, roughly 81% found once. The CDR3 sequence is 11 residues long. Trimming removed 4 bases from V and 8 bases from J, with 8 bases in between. The gene calls are TRBV12-3 or TRBV12-4 and TRBJ1-2; unclear D gene. The origin of this receptor is an older woman with acute or convalescent COVID-19. Sequences were obtained from peripheral blood. The CDR3 loop is CASSSIWGYTF. In nucleotides, the CDR3 is TGTGCCAGCAGTTCTATCTGGGGCTACACCTTC.